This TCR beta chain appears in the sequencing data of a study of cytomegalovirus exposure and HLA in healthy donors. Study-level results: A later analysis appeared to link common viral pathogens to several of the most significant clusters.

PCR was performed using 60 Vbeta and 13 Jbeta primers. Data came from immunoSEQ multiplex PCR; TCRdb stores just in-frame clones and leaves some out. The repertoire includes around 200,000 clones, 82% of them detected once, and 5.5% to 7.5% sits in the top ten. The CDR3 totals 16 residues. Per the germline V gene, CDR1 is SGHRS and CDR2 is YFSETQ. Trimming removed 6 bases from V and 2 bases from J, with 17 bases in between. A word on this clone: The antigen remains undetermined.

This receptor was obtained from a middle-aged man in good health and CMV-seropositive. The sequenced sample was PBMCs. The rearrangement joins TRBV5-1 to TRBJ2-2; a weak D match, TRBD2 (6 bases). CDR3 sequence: CASTLLGGGNTGELFF. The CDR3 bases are TGCGCCAGCACCCTGCTTGGGGGAGGTAACACCGGGGAGCTGTTTTTT. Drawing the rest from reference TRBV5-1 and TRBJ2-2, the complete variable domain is KAGVTQTPRYLIKTRGQQVTLSCSPISGHRSVSWYQQTPGQGLQFLFEYFSETQRNKGNFPGRFSGRQFSNSRSEMNVSTLELGDSALYLCASTLLGGGNTGELFFGEGSRLTVL.